This TCR beta chain was captured by sequencing in a study of T cells in Graves' hyperthyroidism and ophthalmopathy. This clonotype was seen repeatedly, ten times or more. Trimming at V came to 11 bases and at J to 3 bases, leaving 9 bases not matched to a gene. Germline assignment: CDR1 ENHRY and CDR2 SYGVKD. The CDR3 is 14 residues long. RNA transcripts yielded amplified TCR beta CDR3 regions. In the first-round RT-PCR of the TCR CDR3, the HTBI primer set was used. Each CDR3 protein is one row after TCRdb ran MiXCR on the multiplex PCR reads. Of 300,000 to 400,000 distinct CDR3 sequences in the sample, about 14% were seen once.

This receptor was obtained from a woman aged 25 to 39 with Graves' ophthalmopathy. The chain joins TRBV10-3 to TRBJ2-1, with 8 bases identical to TRBD1. Sequencing used blood. The CDR3 nucleotides read TGTGCCTCGGCCGGGACAGGTATCTACAATGAGCAGTTCTTC. Residues: CASAGTGIYNEQFF.